Listed below are T cell receptor beta chains from one sample, sequenced in a study of vaccination and CD4 T cells after COVID-19. Their antigen targets remain unknown. TCRdb analysed the PCR reads with MiXCR anew, one entry per CDR3 protein. Of roughly 11,000 distinct CDR3 sequences in the sample, about 56% were seen once. The material sequenced was CD4+ T cells from blood, cultured in vitro. Receptors were obtained from a human donor who had recovered from COVID-19. Both conserved end residues are part of each CDR3. D genes are given only for firm matches. Expanded clones are given a class, and other clones once, few, many or no size at all.

j_call	d_call	clone_size	v_call	cdr3_nt	cdr3_aa
TRBJ1-5	.	.	TRBV19	TGTGCCAGTAGTATAGGACAATTGTCCTTTGGGCCCCAGCATTTT	CASSIGQLSFGPQHF
TRBJ2-5	TRBD1	.	TRBV6-1	TGTGCCAGCTCCGGGACAGGGGGTGCCGGGTCCCGGGAGACCCAGTACTTC	CASSGTGGAGSRETQYF
TRBJ1-3	TRBD1	once	TRBV19	TGTGCCAGTAGTATCCGCCCAACAGGGGGTGGAAACACCATATATTTT	CASSIRPTGGGNTIYF
TRBJ2-7	.	large	TRBV20-1	TGCAGTGCTAGAGTGGAGGGGTTCGCCTACGAGCAGTACTTC	CSARVEGFAYEQYF
TRBJ2-7	TRBD2	.	TRBV6-1	TGTGCCACCGGACTAGCGGGATACTTCTCCTACGAGCAGTACTTC	CATGLAGYFSYEQYF
TRBJ2-2	.	.	TRBV5-4	TGTGCCAGCAGCTTTGCAGGTTCAGTCACCGGGGAGCTGTTTTTT	CASSFAGSVTGELFF
TRBJ1-2	.	few	TRBV6-1	TGTGCCAGCAGTGAACCTCAGGGGTTTAGAAATGGCTACACCTTC	CASSEPQGFRNGYTF
TRBJ1-1	.	few	TRBV20-1	TGCAGTGCTAGGACAACGAACACTGAAGCTTTCTTT	CSARTTNTEAFF
TRBJ2-3	TRBD2	.	TRBV5-1	TGCGCCAGCAGCTTGGCCATAGCGGGAGATAACACAGATACGCAGTATTTT	CASSLAIAGDNTDTQYF
TRBJ1-3	.	.	TRBV19	TGTGCCAGTAGTGTGGAGGGAGGTGGAAACACCATATATTTT	CASSVEGGGNTIYF
TRBJ2-2	.	.	TRBV2	TGTGCCAGCAGTGAGATGAGGAGTGGCACCGGGGAGCTGTTTTTT	CASSEMRSGTGELFF
TRBJ1-1	.	.	TRBV6-2/TRBV6-3	TGTGCCAGCGGTCAGGGAATGAACACTGAAGCTTTCTTT	CASGQGMNTEAFF
TRBJ2-1	.	.	TRBV6-2/TRBV6-3	TGTGCCAGCAGGGGGGGACGGTACAATGAGCAGTTCTTC	CASRGGRYNEQFF
TRBJ2-1	TRBD1	few	TRBV7-3	TGTGCCAGCAGCTTACGGGACAGGGACGGTGAGCAGTTCTTC	CASSLRDRDGEQFF
TRBJ1-1	.	.	TRBV7-9	TGTGCCAGCAGCGCGCCCGGGCTCGGGAGCACTGAAGCTTTCTTT	CASSAPGLGSTEAFF
TRBJ1-1	.	.	TRBV20-1	TGCAGTCCCCGGACGGTGAACACTGAAGCTTTCTTT	CSPRTVNTEAFF
TRBJ2-1	TRBD2	.	TRBV20-1	TGCAGTGCTCCTAGCGGGAGGACATTATACAATGAGCAGTTCTTC	CSAPSGRTLYNEQFF
TRBJ1-5	TRBD1	few	TRBV20-1	TGCAGTGCTAGAATTGCCGGGACAGTCAATCAGCCCCAGCATTTT	CSARIAGTVNQPQHF
TRBJ2-5	.	few	TRBV19	TGTGCCAGCTCCAATTCTCGGGGGATAAGGACCCAGTACTTC	CASSNSRGIRTQYF
TRBJ2-5	.	.	TRBV30	TGTGCCTGGACCAAGACAGAAGAGACCCAGTACTTC	CAWTKTEETQYF
TRBJ2-7	TRBD2	.	TRBV30	TGTGCCTGGAGTGGGACTAGCGGGAGGGCCCCCTACGAGCAGTACTTC	CAWSGTSGRAPYEQYF
TRBJ2-7	TRBD1	.	TRBV2	TGTGCCAGCAGCAAGGGACAGCCATCCTACGAGCAGTACTTC	CASSKGQPSYEQYF
TRBJ1-5	TRBD1	.	TRBV7-2	TGTGCCAGCAGCTCCCTTAGACAGGGTAGGCAGCCCCAGCATTTT	CASSSLRQGRQPQHF
TRBJ1-2	.	.	TRBV2	TGTGCCAGCCTGACGGAGGTCGGCTATGGCTACACCTTC	CASLTEVGYGYTF
TRBJ1-2	TRBD1	few	TRBV5-1	TGCGCCAGCAGCTTGGGAGGACAGGGCAACTATGGCTACACCTTC	CASSLGGQGNYGYTF
TRBJ1-2	TRBD1	few	TRBV19	TGTGCCAGTAGCCCGGGACAGGGGGCGGTTGGCTACACCTTC	CASSPGQGAVGYTF
TRBJ2-1	.	few	TRBV27	TGTGCCAGCAGTGGGGCGGATACGAATGAGCAGTTCTTC	CASSGADTNEQFF
TRBJ2-3	TRBD2	few	TRBV5-4	TGTGCCAGCAGCGATGAGGGACTAGCGGGACTCACCCCAGATACGCAGTATTTT	CASSDEGLAGLTPDTQYF
TRBJ2-6	.	.	TRBV29-1	TGCAGCGTGTCCGGACAGACTGGGGCCAACGTCCTGACTTTC	CSVSGQTGANVLTF
TRBJ1-5	.	.	TRBV20-1	TGCAGTGTGAGTCCGAGCTATCAGCCCCAGCATTTT	CSVSPSYQPQHF
TRBJ1-3	TRBD1	once	TRBV7-2	TGTGCCAGCAGCCTCAACAGGGGATGGTCTGGAAACACCATATATTTT	CASSLNRGWSGNTIYF
TRBJ2-3	.	.	TRBV21-1	TGTGCCAGCAGCAAAGTCTCCGGACAGGGGCGCCGTACGCAGTATTTT	CASSKVSGQGRRTQYF
TRBJ2-5	TRBD2	.	TRBV7-2	TGTGCCAGCAGCTTAGGTAGTCGGGCTAGCGGCCAAGAGACCCAGTACTTC	CASSLGSRASGQETQYF
TRBJ2-2	TRBD2	few	TRBV6-1	TGTGCCAGCAGAACTACTAGCGGTACCGGGGAGCTGTTTTTT	CASRTTSGTGELFF
TRBJ2-7	.	.	TRBV11-3	TGTGCCAGCAGCCCACTCTTCGACGGCACCTACGAGCAGTACTTC	CASSPLFDGTYEQYF
TRBJ2-1	TRBD1	.	TRBV10-3	TGTGCCATCAGTGACAGGGGGAGTGAGCAGTTCTTC	CAISDRGSEQFF
TRBJ2-1	TRBD2	once	TRBV7-2	TGTGCCAGCAGCTTAGATAGCGGGAAGTACAATGAGCAGTTCTTC	CASSLDSGKYNEQFF
TRBJ1-1	.	.	TRBV5-1	TGCGCCAGCAGCTTGGAAGGGACGGCATATAACGCTTTCTTT	CASSLEGTAYNAFF
TRBJ1-5	TRBD1	.	TRBV20-1	TGCAGTGCTGGGGCCTCCGGGACAGTCAATCAGCCCCAGCATTTT	CSAGASGTVNQPQHF
TRBJ2-1	.	.	TRBV6-2/TRBV6-3	TGTGCCAGCAGTTACCTTCAGACAGGCAATGAGCAGTTCTTC	CASSYLQTGNEQFF
TRBJ2-7	.	medium-sized	TRBV7-8	TGTGCCAGCAGCACGCGGGAAAGCTCCTACGAGCAGTACTTC	CASSTRESSYEQYF
TRBJ2-3	.	once	TRBV30	TGTGCCTGGGCCCGACCAGATACGCAGTATTTT	CAWARPDTQYF
TRBJ2-7	TRBD1	.	TRBV27	TGTGCCACAAGGGGACAGTTAAGCTACGAGCAGTACTTC	CATRGQLSYEQYF
TRBJ2-7	TRBD2	few	TRBV20-1	TGCAGTGCTAGTAGCGGGAGCACCTACGAGCAGTACTTC	CSASSGSTYEQYF
TRBJ2-5	TRBD1	few	TRBV5-4	TGTGCCAGCAGCTTGGGGTACAGGGGGCTACAAGAGACCCAGTACTTC	CASSLGYRGLQETQYF